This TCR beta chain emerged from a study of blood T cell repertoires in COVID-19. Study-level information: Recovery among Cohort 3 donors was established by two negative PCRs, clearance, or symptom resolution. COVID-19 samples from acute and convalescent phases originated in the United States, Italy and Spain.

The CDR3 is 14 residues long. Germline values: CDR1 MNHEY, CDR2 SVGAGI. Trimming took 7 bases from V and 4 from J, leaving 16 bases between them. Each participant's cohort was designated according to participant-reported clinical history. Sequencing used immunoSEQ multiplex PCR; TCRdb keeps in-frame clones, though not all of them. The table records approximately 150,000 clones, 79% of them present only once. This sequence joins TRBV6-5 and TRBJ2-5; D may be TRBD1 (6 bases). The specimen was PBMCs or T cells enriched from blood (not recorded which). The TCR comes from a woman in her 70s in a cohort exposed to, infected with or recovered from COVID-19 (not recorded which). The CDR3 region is CASTRPGHIETQYF. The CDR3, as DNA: TGTGCCAGCACTCGACCGGGACACATAGAGACCCAGTACTTC.